Below, 20 T cell receptor beta chains from the same sample are listed, as sequenced in a study of beta chain features in type 1 diabetes. Isolated RNA was reverse transcribed in full, so expressed TCRB transcripts were sequenced. The data were produced by immunoSEQ multiplex PCR, yet TCRdb's version contains in-frame clones alone and is incomplete. The repertoire includes 150,000 to 190,000 clones, over 8.5% of them detected once, and about 1.9% sits in the top ten. Sequencing was performed on central memory CD4+ T cells from blood. The receptors stem from a man aged 18 to 30 in good health.

The J gene is TRBJ2-7, the V gene TRBV5-1; no reliable D call. The CDR3 length is 14 residues. Germline-derived CDR1 and CDR2 are SGHRS and YFSETQ. V lost 1 base and J 4 bases, leaving 12 bases between the germline ends. DNA of the CDR3: TGCGCCAGCAGCTTGACCGCGGATTTTTACGAGCAGTACTTC. Translated: CASSLTADFYEQYF. The variable domain in full, with the rest retrieved from reference TRBV5-1 and TRBJ2-7, is KAGVTQTPRYLIKTRGQQVTLSCSPISGHRSVSWYQQTPGQGLQFLFEYFSETQRNKGNFPGRFSGRQFSNSRSEMNVSTLELGDSALYLCASSLTADFYEQYFGPGTRLTVT.

This clone was recorded once. One base separates it from a far larger clone, so it is likely a read error. The chain joins TRBV15 to TRBJ1-5, with a tentative D call TRBD1 (6 bases). Germline CDR1 and CDR2: LNHNV and YYDKDF (reference sequence). There are 16 residues in the CDR3. Here the CDR3 DNA reads TGTGCCACCTGCAGAGATCCGGGGGGGCGGTTTCAGCCCCAGCATTTT. Encoded protein: CATCRDPGGRFQPQHF.

This chain links TRBV18 with TRBJ2-1; no clear D. CDR1 and CDR2 (germline): KGHSH, LQKENI. The V and J ends lost 4 bases and 9 bases respectively, with 22 bases between them. This CDR3 region has 16 residues. The CDR3 DNA follows: TGTGCCAGCTCACGAATACCGGCCAAACCACTCGGTGAGCAGTTCTTC. Translated: CASSRIPAKPLGEQFF.

The V and J genes are TRBV7-2 and TRBJ1-1; 8 nucleotides line up with TRBD1. This CDR3 contains 13 residues. Trimming took 5 bases from V and 8 from J; bases not matched to a gene: 7. CDR1 is SGHTA and CDR2 is FQGNSA in the germline V gene. Written as DNA, the CDR3 is TGTGCCAGCAGCCCAAACAGGGACAGGGAAGCTTTCTTT. It codes for CASSPNRDREAFF.

A few counts support this clone. The chain employs TRBV15 and TRBJ1-1; no reliable D call. Germline CDR1 and CDR2: LNHNV and YYDKDF (reference sequence). Trimming cost V 0 bases and J 10 bases, with 18 bases left between them. The length of the CDR3 is 15 residues. CDR3 nucleotide sequence: TGTGCCACCAGCAGAGATGAGGGCAACCGTAGGGTAGCTTTCTTT. This gives the protein CATSRDEGNRRVAFF.

The chain uses TRBV4-3 and TRBJ1-5; D not resolved. The CDR3 has 17 amino acids. V was pared by 0 bases and J by 4 bases, with 16 bases between. From germline, CDR1 is LGHNA and CDR2 YSLEER. DNA of the CDR3: TGCGCCAGCAGCCAAGAGCCGCGCCCTGGACCGAATCAGCCCCAGCATTTT. It yields the protein CASSQEPRPGPNQPQHF.

This chain uses TRBV20-1 with TRBJ2-5; D is uncertain. V lost 6 bases and J 2 bases, leaving 4 bases between the germline ends. Germline V gene sequence: CDR1 DFQATT, CDR2 SNEGSKA (reference sequence). This CDR3 is built from 10 residues. The CDR3 region has the DNA TGCAGTGCACAACAAGAGACCCAGTACTTC. It translates to CSAQQETQYF.

In its sample, this clone was seen a few times. This chain uses TRBV28 with TRBJ1-2; 8 nucleotides agree with TRBD1. The CDR3 has 17 amino acids. V was pared by 6 bases and J by 2 bases, with 14 bases of the junction left unmatched. Germline V lookup: CDR1 MDHEN, CDR2 SYDVKM. CDR3 in DNA: TGTGCCAGCAGCTTAATATCGTCAGGGGGCCAGAACTATGGCTACACCTTC. It codes for CASSLISSGGQNYGYTF.

V is TRBV9 and J is TRBJ2-5; D may be TRBD2 (6 bases). Between the trimmed V and J ends, which lost 0 bases and 1 base, there was a span of 13 bases. The germline CDR1 and CDR2 sequences are SGDLS and YYNGEE. This CDR3 contains 16 residues. The CDR3 region is CASSVGSGLVQETQYF. CDR3 nucleotides: TGTGCCAGCAGCGTAGGTAGCGGACTCGTCCAAGAGACCCAGTACTTC.

The chain carries TRBV5-6 and TRBJ2-3, with 13 nucleotides matching TRBD2. V lost 4 bases to trimming and J lost 2 bases; unmatched junction nucleotides: 7. CDR1 is SGHDT and CDR2 is YYEEEE in the germline V gene. The CDR3 sequence is 17 residues long. CDR3 sequence (DNA): TGTGCCAGCAGCCCCGGACTAGCGGGGGCACCCACAGATACGCAGTATTTT. It is translated as CASSPGLAGAPTDTQYF.

CDR3 residues: CASSLVLTGANVLTF. CDR3 sequence (DNA): TGCGCCAGCAGCTTGGTGCTCACTGGGGCCAACGTCCTGACTTTC. The chain has TRBV5-1 and TRBJ2-6; no firm D call. Germline CDR1 reads SGHRS; CDR2 reads YFSETQ. The length of the CDR3 is 15 residues. V was clipped by 0 bases and J by 2 bases, with 6 bases between them.

This clone has more than one count but fewer than ten. V and J are TRBV5-1 and TRBJ2-1; 9 bases agree with TRBD1. The CDR3 extends over 16 amino acids. Unmatched junction bases numbered 6, after V lost 4 bases and J lost 1 base. Looked up from germline, CDR1 is SGHRS and CDR2 is YFSETQ. This CDR3 reads CASSQKGQGSYNEQFF. The CDR3 coding sequence is TGCGCCAGCAGCCAAAAGGGACAGGGATCCTACAATGAGCAGTTCTTC.

Points on this clone: A much larger clone lies a single base off, so this may be a read error. V gene TRBV7-3 combines with J gene TRBJ2-2; a possible D gene is TRBD1 (7 bases). The CDR3 totals 14 residues. CDR1 and CDR2 (germline): SGHTA, FQGTGA. CDR3: CASRRDSGSGELVF. Written as DNA, the CDR3 is TGTGCCAGCAGGCGGGACAGTGGGTCCGGGGAGCTGGTTTTT. Supplemented by reference TRBV7-3 and TRBJ2-2, the full variable domain reads GAGVSQTPSNKVTEKGKYVELRCDPISGHTALYWYRQSLGQGPEFLIYFQGTGAADDSGLPNDRFFAVRPEGSVSTLKIQRTERGDSAVYLCASRRDSGSGELVFGEGSRLTVL.

The chain links TRBV18 to TRBJ2-1; possibly TRBD1 for D (6 bases). The CDR3 is made up of 14 amino acids. Germline V gives CDR1 KGHSH, CDR2 LQKENI. With 2 bases removed from V and 8 bases from J, the gap between germline ends came to 13 bases. CDR3 DNA sequence: TGTGCCAGCTCACCAGGACAGTTACATGATGAGCAGTTCTTC. This codes for CASSPGQLHDEQFF.

In this sample, this clone turned up many times. The chain links TRBV5-1 to TRBJ2-1, with a tentative D call TRBD1 (6 bases). The CDR3 is 13 residues long. Germline CDR1 and CDR2: SGHRS and YFSETQ. V lost 4 bases and J 5 bases, leaving 10 bases between the germline ends. The CDR3 bases are TGCGCCAGCAGCAAGGACAGCAACAATGAGCAGTTCTTC. Amino acids: CASSKDSNNEQFF.

This chain uses TRBV29-1 with TRBJ2-2; D is unresolved. Germline V gene data show CDR1 as SQVTM and CDR2 as ANQGSEA. The CDR3 contains 14 residues. V was cut by 4 bases and J by 1 base, with 10 bases left in between. Here the CDR3 reads CSVAASQNTGELFF. The CDR3, as DNA: TGCAGCGTTGCAGCATCCCAGAACACCGGGGAGCTGTTTTTT.

V usage is TRBV4-1 and J usage is TRBJ1-3; possible D gene TRBD1, 5 bases. Germline V gene data show CDR1 as MGHRA and CDR2 as YSYEKL. Trimming cost V 4 bases and J 1 base, with 8 bases left between them. This CDR3 has 14 residues. The DNA for the CDR3 is TGCGCCAGCAGCCTGGCAGGGTCTGGAAACACCATATATTTT. Protein: CASSLAGSGNTIYF.

The gene calls are TRBV7-2 and TRBJ2-7, with D possibly TRBD2 on 5 matching bases. V lost 5 bases and J 6 bases, leaving 11 bases between the germline ends. CDR3 length equals 12 residues. CDR1 and CDR2 (germline): SGHTA, FQGNSA. DNA of the CDR3: TGTGCCAGCAGCCGCCCTAGCTTCGAGCAGTACTTC. This gives the protein CASSRPSFEQYF.

The chain has TRBV5-3 and TRBJ2-4; the D gene is possibly TRBD2 (5 bases). TRBV5-3 is an open reading frame whose function is uncertain. This CDR3 is built from 14 residues. V lost 4 bases to trimming and J lost 7 bases, with 15 bases between them. The CDR3: CARSPVGVNNIQYF. The CDR3, as DNA: TGTGCCAGAAGCCCGGTCGGGGTCAACAACATTCAGTACTTC.

This clone has a count of ten or more. The gene calls are TRBV28 and TRBJ2-7; tentative D call: TRBD1 (6 bases). CDR1 is MDHEN and CDR2 is SYDVKM in the germline V gene. The CDR3 runs 14 residues. The V end lost 6 bases, the J end lost 2 bases, and 14 bases lay between the germline ends. DNA for the CDR3: TGTGCCAGCAGCTTGAAGACAGGAGCCTACGAGCAGTACTTC. This translates into CASSLKTGAYEQYF.